The following is a T cell receptor (beta chain) sequence with its context. Its antigen is unidentified. It was with 60 Vbeta and 13 Jbeta primers that the PCR ran. The protocol was immunoSEQ multiplex PCR, while the TCRdb copy is restricted to in-frame clones and leaves out a portion. The data hold some 150,000 clones, with approximately 80% observed a single time. This entry comes from a study of cytomegalovirus exposure and HLA in healthy donors. Across the whole study: Tens of millions of unique TCRs from HLA-typed donors made up an early data release. Study results and caveats: The availability of immune exposure information extended only to CMV serostatus. 87-base-pair reads could not separate some V segments, including TRBV6-2 and TRBV6-3. The authors considered a cluster of highly shared sequence variants likely to be a sequencing artifact.

The CDR3 consists of 13 residues. The V end was cut by 5 bases, the J end by 5 bases, with 10 bases between. The germline CDR1 and CDR2 sequences are WNHNN and SYGVQD (reference sequence). The sample comprised PBMCs. The TCR was taken from a man between 18 and 29 years old in good health and CMV-seropositive. This sequence joins TRBV10-1 and TRBJ1-5; maybe TRBD1 (5 bases). The CDR3 sequence: CASSQGLYQPQHF. The CDR3 coding sequence is TGCGCCAGCAGTCAGGGTTTATATCAGCCCCAGCATTTT.